The entry below gives a single T cell receptor (beta chain) sequence along with its context. Its specificity is not known. This sample is part of a study of T cells in localized non-small cell lung cancer. The study's findings and limits: Analysis by sequencing included only one tumor region, so heterogeneity remains possible. Of the tissues analyzed, uninvolved adjacent lung showed maximal T cell clonality, greater than tumor.

Method: immunoSEQ multiplex PCR; TCRdb's copy keeps in-frame clones and lacks some. Of approximately 88,000 clones listed, just over 90% are singletons. The germline V gene has CDR1 MNHEY and CDR2 SVGAGI. The CDR3 has 16 residues. Trimming cost V 4 bases and J 0 bases, with 13 bases left between them. Here the sequenced sample was PBMCs, taken before any cancer treatment. V gene TRBV6-5 combines with J gene TRBJ1-3; possibly TRBD1 for D (5 bases). This TCR derives from a woman aged 40 to 75 with stage II squamous cell lung carcinoma. DNA of the CDR3: TGTGCCAGCAGTTGGGGGGGACGGAGCTCTGGAAACACCATATATTTT. Protein product: CASSWGGRSSGNTIYF.